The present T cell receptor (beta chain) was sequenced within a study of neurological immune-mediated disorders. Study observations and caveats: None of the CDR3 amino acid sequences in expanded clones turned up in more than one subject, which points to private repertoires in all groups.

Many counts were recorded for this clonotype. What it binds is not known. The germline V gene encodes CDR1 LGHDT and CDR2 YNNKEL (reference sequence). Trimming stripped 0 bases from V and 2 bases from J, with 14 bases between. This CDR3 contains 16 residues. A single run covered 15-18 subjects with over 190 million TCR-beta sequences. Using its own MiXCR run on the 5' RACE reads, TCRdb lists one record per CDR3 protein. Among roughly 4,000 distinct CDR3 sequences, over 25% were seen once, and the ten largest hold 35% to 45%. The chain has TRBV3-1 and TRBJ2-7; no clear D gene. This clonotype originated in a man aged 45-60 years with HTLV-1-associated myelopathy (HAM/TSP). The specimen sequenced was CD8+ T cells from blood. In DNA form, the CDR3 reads TGTGCCAGCAGCCAAGACGGTGGCCCCCCGGCCTACGAGCAGTACTTC. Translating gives CASSQDGGPPAYEQYF.